This TCR beta chain was recorded in a study of human T cells and chemical hapten exposure. Overall study context: The sensitizer, 2% DPC, was used on 2 cm by 2 cm of upper inner arm skin.

This CDR3 is 16 amino acids long. The V end was cut by 5 bases, the J end by 4 bases, with 21 bases between. Germline CDR1 DFQATT, CDR2 SNEGSKA (reference sequence). Time point defined: pre-sensitization, week 0. Sample treatment: therapeutic diphenylcyclopropenone sensitization with weekly scalp DPC. TCRdb used MiXCR to reprocess the RACE reads, holding one entry per CDR3 protein. The sample lists about 120,000 distinct CDR3 sequences; about 13% were seen once. This clonotype was picked up a small number of times. The sample was whole blood, taken in connection with sensitization to the hapten diphenylcyclopropenone (DPC). The chain combines TRBV20-1 with TRBJ1-5; unclear D gene. This TCR was recovered from a woman between 18 and 29 years old with alopecia areata. Some clones in this sample may be carry-over from other donors' samples. As DNA, the CDR3 is TGCAGTGCTGAGTCGGGCCCTATCTTGGGAAATCAGCCCCAGCATTTT. The encoded protein is CSAESGPILGNQPQHF.